This T cell receptor beta chain was sequenced for a study of human T cells and chemical hapten exposure. Specified time point: patch test 2, 6 weeks after DPC sensitization. The sample's treatment: therapeutic diphenylcyclopropenone sensitization with weekly scalp DPC. This clonotype came up many times. Attachment of unique molecular identifiers to individual cDNA molecules was performed in the library. From the RACE reads, TCRdb called clonotypes with MiXCR, one entry per CDR3 protein. The sample has 350,000 to 400,000 distinct CDR3 sequences; about 6% are singletons. This clonotype was sampled from a woman in her late teens or twenties with alopecia areata. Some clones in this sample may be carry-over from other donors' samples. The material was whole blood, obtained in connection with sensitization to the hapten diphenylcyclopropenone (DPC).

As DNA, the CDR3 is TGTGCCAGCAGCTTAGCGCGAGGGTTTGGAAACACCATATATTTT. As protein: CASSLARGFGNTIYF. The chain combines TRBV7-6 with TRBJ1-3; D remains ambiguous. Germline V CDR1 and CDR2: SGHVS, FNYEAQ. The CDR3 runs 15 residues. The V gene lost 0 bases and the J gene lost 3 bases, with 9 bases spanning the gap.